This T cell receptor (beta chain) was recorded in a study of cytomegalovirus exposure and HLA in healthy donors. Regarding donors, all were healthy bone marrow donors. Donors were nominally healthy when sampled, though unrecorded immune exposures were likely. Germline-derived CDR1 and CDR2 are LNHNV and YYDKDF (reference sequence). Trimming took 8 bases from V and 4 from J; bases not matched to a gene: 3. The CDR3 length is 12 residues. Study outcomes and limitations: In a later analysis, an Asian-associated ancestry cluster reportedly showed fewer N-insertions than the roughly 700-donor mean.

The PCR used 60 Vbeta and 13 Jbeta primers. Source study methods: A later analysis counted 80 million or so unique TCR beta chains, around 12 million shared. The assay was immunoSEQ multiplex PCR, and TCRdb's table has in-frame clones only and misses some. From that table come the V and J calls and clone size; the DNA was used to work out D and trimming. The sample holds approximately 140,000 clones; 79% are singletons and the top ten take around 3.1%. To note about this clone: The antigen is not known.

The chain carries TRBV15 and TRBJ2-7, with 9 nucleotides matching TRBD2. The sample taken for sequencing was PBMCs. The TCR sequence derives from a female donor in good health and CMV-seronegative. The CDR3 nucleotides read TGTGCCACCTCACTAGCGGGTTACGAGCAGTACTTC. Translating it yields CATSLAGYEQYF.